This TCR beta chain was profiled in a study of STAT3 mutations in large granular lymphocyte leukemia. Study summary: More than half of T-LGLL patients received immunosuppressive therapy.

Germline values: CDR1 GTSNPN, CDR2 SVGIG (reference sequence). The CDR3 is 13 residues long. Trimming removed 8 bases at V and 4 bases at J, with 16 bases between. Average productive template count per sample was around 40,000. The assay was immunoSEQ multiplex PCR, and TCRdb's table has in-frame clones only and misses some. The sample lists about 4,300 clones, around 54% occurring once. About this clone: Its antigen is not known.

General study points: In T-cell large granular lymphocyte leukemia, about half of patients showed multiple immunodominant subclonotypes. Samples missed the first appearance of the clone. Persisting codominant clonotypes may have hidden a small pathogenic clone.

The chain combines TRBV30 with TRBJ2-3; D gene uncertain. Sequencing input: peripheral blood mononuclear cells. This clonotype originated in a man between 60 and 70 years old with T-cell large granular lymphocyte leukemia. Some clones in this sample may be carry-over from other donors' samples. CDR3 in amino acids: CAKGPLLSDTQYF. CDR3 nucleotide sequence: TGTGCCAAGGGCCCCCTACTTTCAGATACGCAGTATTTT.